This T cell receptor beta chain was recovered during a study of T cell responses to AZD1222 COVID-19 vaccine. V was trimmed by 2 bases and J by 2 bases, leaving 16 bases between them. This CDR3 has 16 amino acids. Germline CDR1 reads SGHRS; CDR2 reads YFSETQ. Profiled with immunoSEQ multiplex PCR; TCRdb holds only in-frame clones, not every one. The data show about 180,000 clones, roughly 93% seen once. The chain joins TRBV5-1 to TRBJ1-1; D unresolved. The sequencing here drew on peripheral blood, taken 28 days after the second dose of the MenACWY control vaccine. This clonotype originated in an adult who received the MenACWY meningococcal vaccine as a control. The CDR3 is CASSLGHAGGNTEAFF. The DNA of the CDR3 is TGCGCCAGCAGCTTAGGGCACGCAGGAGGAAACACTGAAGCTTTCTTT. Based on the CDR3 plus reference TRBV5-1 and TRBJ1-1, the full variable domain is KAGVTQTPRYLIKTRGQQVTLSCSPISGHRSVSWYQQTPGQGLQFLFEYFSETQRNKGNFPGRFSGRQFSNSRSEMNVSTLELGDSALYLCASSLGHAGGNTEAFFGQGTRLTVV.